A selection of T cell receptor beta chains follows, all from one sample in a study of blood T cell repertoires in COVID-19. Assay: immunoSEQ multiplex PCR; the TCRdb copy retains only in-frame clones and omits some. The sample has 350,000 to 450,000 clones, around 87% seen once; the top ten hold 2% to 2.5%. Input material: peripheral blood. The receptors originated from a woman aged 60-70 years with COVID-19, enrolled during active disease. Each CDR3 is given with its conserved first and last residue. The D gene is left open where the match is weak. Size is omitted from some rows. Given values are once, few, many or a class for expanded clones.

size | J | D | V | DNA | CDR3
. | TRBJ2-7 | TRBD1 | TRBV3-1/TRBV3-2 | TGTGCCAGCAGCCGGGTAAACAGGGGGCGAGGGGAGCAGTACTTC | CASSRVNRGRGEQYF
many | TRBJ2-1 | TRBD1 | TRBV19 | TGTGCCAGTAGTATCAGAGGGGGCCTGGGGGAGCAGTTCTTC | CASSIRGGLGEQFF
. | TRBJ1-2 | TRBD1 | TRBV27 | TGTGCCAGCAGCCTACTTGCCCCACTCACAGGGGCGAACTATGGCTACACCTTC | CASSLLAPLTGANYGYTF
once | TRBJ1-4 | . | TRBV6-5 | TGTGCCAGCAGGGCAGGGCCTGCAACTAATGAAAAACTGTTTTTT | CASRAGPATNEKLFF
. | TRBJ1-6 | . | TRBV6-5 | TGTGCCAGCAGTTACGAAGGAGGATCACCCCTCCACTTT | CASSYEGGSPLHF
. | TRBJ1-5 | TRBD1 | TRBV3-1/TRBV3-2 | TGTGCCAGCAGCCTATCACCCGGGACAGGGAGATTAGGTCAGCCCCAGCATTTT | CASSLSPGTGRLGQPQHF
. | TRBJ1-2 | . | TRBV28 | TGTGCCAGCAGTTGGGGCGGTAACTATGGCTACACCTTC | CASSWGGNYGYTF
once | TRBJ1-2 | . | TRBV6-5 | TGTGCCACCCGGGATCGCGATAACTATGGCTACACCTTC | CATRDRDNYGYTF
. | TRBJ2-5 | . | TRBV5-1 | TGCGCCAGCAGCTTGGAGGGGGCGGGACAGACCCAGTACTTC | CASSLEGAGQTQYF
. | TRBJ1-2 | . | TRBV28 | TGTGCCAGCAGTTTATTCGAACGGAGTAATGGCTACACCTTC | CASSLFERSNGYTF
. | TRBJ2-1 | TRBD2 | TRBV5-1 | TGCGCCAGCCTAGATGGACTAGCGGGGAAGGGGGCCTACAATGAGCAGTTCTTC | CASLDGLAGKGAYNEQFF
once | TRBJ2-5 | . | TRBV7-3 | TGTGCCAGCAGCTCCCAGGGGCGGATCCAAGAGACCCAGTACTTC | CASSSQGRIQETQYF
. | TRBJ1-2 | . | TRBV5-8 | TGTGCCAGCAGCGTGGACGGTCCCTATGGCTACACCTTC | CASSVDGPYGYTF
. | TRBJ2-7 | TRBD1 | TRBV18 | TGTGCCAGCTCACCTCGAGCCGGGACAGGCGACGAGCAGTACTTC | CASSPRAGTGDEQYF
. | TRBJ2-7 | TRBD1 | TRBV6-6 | TGTGCCGCTTTCGGGACAGGGGGCGTCTACGAGCAGTACTTC | CAAFGTGGVYEQYF
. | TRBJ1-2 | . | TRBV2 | TGTGCCAGCAGTGAATCGGGCAGGGGCTGGAGCTACACCTTC | CASSESGRGWSYTF
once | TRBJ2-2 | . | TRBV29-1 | TGCAGCGTTGCAGGGGCTATGCTCACCGGGGAGCTGTTTTTT | CSVAGAMLTGELFF
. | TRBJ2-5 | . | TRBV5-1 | TGCGCCAGCAGCTTAGGACTCCAAGAGACCCAGTACTTC | CASSLGLQETQYF
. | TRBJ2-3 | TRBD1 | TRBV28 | TGTGCCAGCGGGACAGGGGGCAGGGATACGCAGTATTTT | CASGTGGRDTQYF
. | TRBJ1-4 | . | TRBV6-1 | TGTGCCAGCAGTGGGGGGGTGCGGTCAACTAATGAAAAACTGTTTTTT | CASSGGVRSTNEKLFF
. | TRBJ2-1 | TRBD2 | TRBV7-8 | TGTGCCAGCAGCTCCCGACTAGCGGAAGCCTACAATGAGCAGTTCTTC | CASSSRLAEAYNEQFF
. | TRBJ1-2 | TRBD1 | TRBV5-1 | TGCGCCAGCAGCTTGGGGGACAGGGCGGGAGGCTACACCTTC | CASSLGDRAGGYTF
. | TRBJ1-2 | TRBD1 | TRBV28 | TGTGCCAGCAGTTCACAGGGGGCGCGGGGCTACACCTTC | CASSSQGARGYTF
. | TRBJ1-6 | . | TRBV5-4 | TGTGCCAGCAGCTTTACAGGGTCTGGGGGTTCACCCCTCCACTTT | CASSFTGSGGSPLHF
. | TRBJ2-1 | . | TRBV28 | TGTGCCAGCAGTCCTCCTTCCTACAATGAGCAGTTCTTC | CASSPPSYNEQFF
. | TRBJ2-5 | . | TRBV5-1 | TGCGCCAGCAGCTTAGGACAGCAAGAGACCCAGTACTTC | CASSLGQQETQYF
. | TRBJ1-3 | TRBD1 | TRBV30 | TGTGCCTGGAGTCGGGACAGCTCTGGAAACACCATATATTTT | CAWSRDSSGNTIYF
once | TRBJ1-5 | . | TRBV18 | TGTGCCAGCTCACCCGGGGAATCAGGCAATCAGCCCCAGCATTTT | CASSPGESGNQPQHF
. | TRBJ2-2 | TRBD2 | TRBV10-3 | TGTGCCATCAGTGTTGGGTTTGGGGGGACTACGAACACCGGGGAGCTGTTTTTT | CAISVGFGGTTNTGELFF